Listed below are T cell receptor beta chains from one sample, sequenced in a study of technical replicates of blood from a few donors. The table came from immunoSEQ multiplex PCR; TCRdb's copy has only in-frame clones and leaves some out. The sample lists more than 10,000 clones, 70% to 80% seen once, with approximately 12% in the top ten. The sample was PBMCs. These receptors came from a human donor in good health. Each CDR3 is given with its conserved first and last residue. Clone size is stated in some rows and not others, as once, few, many or a class when expanded.

j_call v_call clone_size cdr3_aa
TRBJ2-5 TRBV30 - CAWTELGETQYF
TRBJ2-5 TRBV23-1 - CASSQGSGRRETQYF
TRBJ2-7 TRBV2 - CASSELFYEQYF
TRBJ2-5 TRBV5-6 - CASSPVGTSLQETQYF
TRBJ2-4 TRBV7-9 - CASSWGVGSKNIQYF
TRBJ1-1 TRBV7-6 - CASSLGDRAGTEAFF
TRBJ2-2 TRBV7-9 - CASSFMGLAWITGELFF
TRBJ2-1 TRBV9 - CASSVLASLTLNEQFF
TRBJ2-7 TRBV7-8 - CASSLAELAGAYEQYF
TRBJ2-1 TRBV2 - CASSWDRGFTYNEQFF
TRBJ2-7 TRBV2 - CASTGTGNPYEQYF
TRBJ1-2 TRBV6-5 - CASSYSRYNYGYTF
TRBJ2-4 TRBV30 - CAWSPPPLAGSGGEYF
TRBJ2-2 TRBV19 - CASRRVSDTGELFF
TRBJ2-3 TRBV11-1 - CASSLYGRGDTDTQYF
TRBJ1-4 TRBV27 once CASSPLGQRELFF
TRBJ2-7 TRBV6-1 - CASSFYEQYF
TRBJ2-7 TRBV6-4 - CASSGRRRGLMSYEQYF
TRBJ1-2 TRBV6-6 - CASSYSRGDGYTF
TRBJ2-3 TRBV29-1 - CSPTFSTDTQYF
TRBJ2-2 TRBV7-9 - CASSRDRPTGELFF
TRBJ2-7 TRBV10-3 - CAIRDTGTAPSEQYF
TRBJ2-7 TRBV18 - CASSGDRDEQYF
TRBJ2-1 TRBV7-3 - CASSHDSSYNEQFF
TRBJ1-4 TRBV6-4 - CASSDSSVAPGKLFF
TRBJ2-3 TRBV7-5 - CVRRLAGRTDTQYF
TRBJ2-5 TRBV19 - CASSQLPRGVQETQYF
TRBJ2-2 TRBV7-8 - CASSLARRGLATGELFF
TRBJ1-1 TRBV6-5 - CASSLGQGFRTEAFF
TRBJ1-1 TRBV11-3 - CASSWGRSEAFF
TRBJ2-3 TRBV7-2 - CASSPGLAPTDTQYF
TRBJ1-2 TRBV27 once CASSSLGLADYGYTF
TRBJ2-3 TRBV10-2 - CASTTSRTDTQYF
TRBJ1-4 TRBV28 - CASSFDRLSTNEKLFF
TRBJ2-2 TRBV11-2 - CASSPGTSGSSVTGELFF
TRBJ1-3 TRBV6-1 - CASKQDGNTIYF
TRBJ2-1 TRBV6-1 - CASSPYNEQFF
TRBJ2-5 TRBV2 - CASSESQAGETQYF
TRBJ1-4 TRBV5-4 - CASSPGTTNEKLFF
TRBJ2-6 TRBV12-5 few CASGLRGDGANVLTF
TRBJ2-3 TRBV29-1 - CSVSGTSGTDTQYF
TRBJ2-1 TRBV4-1 - CASSQEAGLEYNEQFF
TRBJ2-7 TRBV7-2 once CASSRGLAGDGYEQYF
TRBJ2-1 TRBV6-1 - CASSDISGSYNEQFF
TRBJ2-5 TRBV6-6 - CASRERQETQYF
TRBJ2-5 TRBV27 once CASSFTGTGAFGTQYF
TRBJ2-3 TRBV5-6 once CASSPTERGDTQYF
TRBJ1-2 TRBV5-4 - CASSLEPSVNYGYTF
TRBJ2-2 TRBV27 - CASSFGLAGGPGELFF